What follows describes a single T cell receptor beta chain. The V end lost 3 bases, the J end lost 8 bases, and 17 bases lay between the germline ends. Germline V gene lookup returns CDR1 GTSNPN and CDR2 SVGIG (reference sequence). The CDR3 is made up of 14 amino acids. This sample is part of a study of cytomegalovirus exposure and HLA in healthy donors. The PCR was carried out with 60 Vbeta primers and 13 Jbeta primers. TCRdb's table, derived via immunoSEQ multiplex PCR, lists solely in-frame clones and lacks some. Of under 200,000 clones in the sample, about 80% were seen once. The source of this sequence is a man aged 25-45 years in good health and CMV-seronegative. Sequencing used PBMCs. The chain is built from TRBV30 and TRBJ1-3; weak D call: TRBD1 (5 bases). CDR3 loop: CAWRVGGAVDTIYF. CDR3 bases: TGTGCCTGGAGGGTAGGTGGGGCGGTGGACACCATATATTTT.